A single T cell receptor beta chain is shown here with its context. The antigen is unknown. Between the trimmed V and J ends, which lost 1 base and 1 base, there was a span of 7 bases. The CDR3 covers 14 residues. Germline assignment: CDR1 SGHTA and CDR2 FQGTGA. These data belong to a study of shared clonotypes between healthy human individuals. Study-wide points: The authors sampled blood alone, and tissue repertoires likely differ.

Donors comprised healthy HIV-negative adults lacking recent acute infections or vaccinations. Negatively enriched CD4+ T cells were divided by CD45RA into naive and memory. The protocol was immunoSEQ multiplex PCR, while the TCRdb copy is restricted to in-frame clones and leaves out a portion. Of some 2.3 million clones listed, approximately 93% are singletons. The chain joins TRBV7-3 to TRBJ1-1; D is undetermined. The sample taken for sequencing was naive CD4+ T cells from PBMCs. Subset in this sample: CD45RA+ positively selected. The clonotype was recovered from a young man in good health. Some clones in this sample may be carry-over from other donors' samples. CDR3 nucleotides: TGTGCCAGCAGCTTAATTTCCCAGAACACTGAAGCTTTCTTT. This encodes CASSLISQNTEAFF.